This entry lists 10 T cell receptor beta chains sequenced from one sample in a study of T cell responses to AZD1222 COVID-19 vaccine. Method: immunoSEQ multiplex PCR; TCRdb's copy keeps in-frame clones and lacks some. There are some 170,000 clones in the sample; around 92% occur only once, and approximately 0.97% lies in the top ten. The source was peripheral blood, collected on day 0 of AZD1222 vaccination. The receptors here all came from an adult in good health.

This chain links TRBV6-4 with TRBJ1-2; 10 positions agree with TRBD1. The V and J ends lost 0 bases and 10 bases, in that order; junction bases with no gene match: 8. CDR3 length: 15 residues. Germline V gene sequence: CDR1 MRHNA, CDR2 SNTAGT. This chain's CDR3 is CASSDSGRDRGHYTF. The CDR3 bases are TGTGCCAGCAGTGACTCAGGTCGGGACAGGGGACACTACACCTTC.

The CDR3 here is CATHRTGYTEAFF. Written as DNA, the CDR3 is TGTGCCACCCATAGGACAGGTTATACTGAAGCTTTCTTT. The V call is TRBV19, the J call TRBJ1-1; TRBD1 aligns across 7 bases. The CDR3 loop spans 13 amino acids. Losses at the gene ends were 10 bases for V and 5 bases for J; bases not matched to a gene: 10. Germline CDR1 is LNHDA and CDR2 is SQIVND (reference sequence).

The V and J genes are TRBV4-2 and TRBJ1-6, with a tentative D call TRBD1 (6 bases). Trimming left V 4 bases short and J 5 bases short, with 9 bases between. Germline CDR1 reads LGHNA; CDR2 reads YNFKEQ. The CDR3 runs 14 residues. The CDR3 region is CASSRGQNNSPLHF. CDR3 coding DNA: TGTGCCAGCAGCCGAGGACAGAATAATTCACCCCTCCACTTT.

V usage is TRBV19 and J usage is TRBJ2-7; TRBD1 aligns across 10 bases. From germline, CDR1 is LNHDA and CDR2 SQIVND (reference sequence). CDR3 length: 14 residues. Trimming removed 5 bases from V and 4 bases from J; junction bases left unmatched: 5. DNA of the CDR3: TGTGCCAGTAGTGCGACAGGGGGCCGTTACGAGCAGTACTTC. Its protein product is CASSATGGRYEQYF.

The V call is TRBV11-2, the J call TRBJ2-7; perhaps TRBD1 as D (6 bases). Trimming pared 2 bases from V and 2 bases from J, leaving 19 bases between. CDR3 size: 17 residues. Germline V gene lookup returns CDR1 SGHAT and CDR2 FQNNGV. CDR3 in amino acids: CASSLWTANPGPYEQYF. CDR3 in DNA: TGTGCCAGCAGCTTATGGACAGCGAACCCTGGCCCCTACGAGCAGTACTTC.

The chain has TRBV10-2 and TRBJ1-2; D gene uncertain. V lost 3 bases and J 1 base, leaving 12 bases between the germline ends. Germline CDR1 reads WSHSY; CDR2 reads SAAADI. This CDR3 region has 15 residues. Written as DNA, the CDR3 is TGCGCCAGCAGTGACGGCAGGCGAATTAACTATGGCTACACCTTC. Amino acids: CASSDGRRINYGYTF.

The rearrangement links TRBV2 to TRBJ2-6, with a possible D match to TRBD2 (6 bases). The CDR3 loop spans 17 amino acids. The V gene's germline CDR1 is SNHLY and CDR2 FYNNEI. V dropped 1 base and J dropped 2 bases, with 12 bases sitting between them. The CDR3 nucleotides are TGTGCCAGCAGTGAAGGTCGGGGACTGGCTGGGGCCAACGTCCTGACTTTC. It is translated as CASSEGRGLAGANVLTF.

The V gene is TRBV11-2, the J gene TRBJ2-7; D not resolved. CDR3 size: 12 residues. Between the trimmed V and J ends, which lost 1 base and 2 bases, there was a span of 3 bases. Germline-derived CDR1 and CDR2 are SGHAT and FQNNGV. The CDR3 reads CASSLATYEQYF. DNA for the CDR3: TGTGCCAGCAGCTTAGCAACCTACGAGCAGTACTTC.

This clone was counted between two and nine times. J is TRBJ1-2 and V is TRBV7-2; 7 bases are shared with TRBD1. Germline lookup yields CDR1 SGHTA and CDR2 FQGNSA. V gave up 0 bases and J gave up 4 bases; unmatched junction bases: 5. The CDR3 loop spans 15 amino acids. The CDR3: CASSLAHGTAYGYTF. The CDR3 DNA reads as TGTGCCAGCAGCTTAGCTCACGGGACAGCCTATGGCTACACCTTC.

This chain links TRBV7-8 with TRBJ2-7; D is perhaps TRBD2 (5 bases). CDR3 length: 15 amino acids. CDR1 is SGHVS, CDR2 FQNEAQ, per germline. V lost 1 base and J lost 3, with 13 bases in between. The CDR3 region has the DNA TGTGCCAGCAGCTTAGACGAGGGAGATTTCTACGAGCAGTACTTC. Translated: CASSLDEGDFYEQYF.